A single sample gave rise to the 29 T cell receptor beta chains below, sequenced in a study of cytomegalovirus exposure and HLA in healthy donors. The PCR ran on 60 Vbeta and 13 Jbeta primers. Assay: immunoSEQ multiplex PCR; the TCRdb copy retains only in-frame clones and omits some. The table records some 100,000 clones, 81% of them present only once. The sample taken for sequencing was PBMCs. Source of these receptors: a girl aged 2-10 years in good health and CMV-seropositive.

As to this clone: Other DNA variants within this sample encode the same CDR3. Written as DNA, the CDR3 is TGTGCCAGCAGCTTAGATACAGGGTCCCAGCCCCAGCATTTT. Protein sequence: CASSLDTGSQPQHF. This chain joins TRBV7-9 and TRBJ1-5, with D tentatively TRBD1 (6 bases). With 1 base removed from V and 7 bases from J, the gap between germline ends came to 11 bases. This CDR3 spans 14 amino acids. CDR1 and CDR2 (germline): SEHNR, FQNEAQ (reference sequence).

The chain combines TRBV15 with TRBJ1-1; 7 bases agree with TRBD1. Germline V gives CDR1 LNHNV, CDR2 YYDKDF (reference sequence). The CDR3 consists of 15 residues. Unmatched junction bases numbered 3, after V lost 1 base and J lost 1 base. This CDR3 is CATSRAGTANTEAFF. The DNA of the CDR3 is TGTGCCACCAGCAGAGCCGGGACAGCGAACACTGAAGCTTTCTTT.

J is TRBJ2-3 and V is TRBV7-9; D is unresolved. Trimming took 8 bases from V and 1 from J, leaving 4 bases between them. CDR1 is SEHNR, CDR2 FQNEAQ, per germline (reference sequence). This CDR3 contains 11 residues. CDR3 residues: CASRGTDTQYF. DNA for the CDR3: TGTGCCAGCCGAGGCACAGATACGCAGTATTTT.

For this clone: The junction differs from germline at one of its ends, possibly a read error. This chain links TRBV28 with TRBJ2-7; 11 bases map to TRBD1. Germline-derived CDR1 and CDR2 are MDHEN and SYDVKM. This CDR3 is 14 amino acids long. The CDR3 here is CPSRDGTGGYEQYF. The CDR3 region has the DNA TGTCCCAGCAGAGACGGGACAGGGGGCTACGAGCAGTACTTC.

The rearrangement uses TRBV7-2 and TRBJ1-5; 11 bases match TRBD1. Per germline, CDR1 SGHTA and CDR2 FQGNSA. The CDR3 extends over 15 amino acids. J was trimmed by 4 bases and V by 6 bases; bases with no gene match: 5. The CDR3 sequence: CASRLGQGVNQPQHF. CDR3 bases: TGTGCCAGCAGGTTGGGACAGGGGGTGAATCAGCCCCAGCATTTT. The whole variable domain, remainder taken from reference TRBV7-2 and TRBJ1-5, is GAGVSQSPSNKVTEKGKDVELRCDPISGHTALYWYRQSLGQGLEFLIYFQGNSAPDKSGLPSDRFSAERTGGSVSTLTIQRTQQEDSAVYLCASRLGQGVNQPQHFGDGTRLSIL.

V is TRBV5-1 and J is TRBJ2-1; D uncertain. The CDR3 has 17 residues. Looked up from germline, CDR1 is SGHRS and CDR2 is YFSETQ. Between the trimmed V and J ends, which lost 0 bases and 0 bases, there was a span of 13 bases. The DNA of the CDR3 is TGCGCCAGCAGCTTGGTGTCCGGGTCGCACTCCTACAATGAGCAGTTCTTC. Its translation: CASSLVSGSHSYNEQFF.

This clone is a singleton in its sample. The junction does not match germline at one end; this may be a read error. The genes are TRBV7-7 and TRBJ2-3; no reliable D call. The CDR3 is 13 amino acids. Germline V gene sequence: CDR1 SSHAT, CDR2 FNYEAQ (reference sequence). CDR3 sequence: CASSLSLTDTQYF. Here the CDR3 DNA reads TGTGCTAGCAGCTTATCCCTCACAGATACGCAGTATTTT.

V gene TRBV19 combines with J gene TRBJ2-7, with D possibly being TRBD1 (6 bases). The V end lost 9 bases, the J end lost 1 base, and 16 bases lay between the germline ends. Germline-derived CDR1 and CDR2 are LNHDA and SQIVND (reference sequence). The CDR3 totals 14 residues. The CDR3 bases are TGTGCCAGCGCCAACAGGGCGCGATCCTACGAGCAGTACTTC. Translating it yields CASANRARSYEQYF.

As regards this clone: Other DNA sequences within the sample encode an identical CDR3. The V gene is TRBV4-1, the J gene TRBJ1-1; D not certain. The CDR3 runs to 16 residues. V shed 2 bases and J shed 5 bases, with 18 bases lying between them. The germline CDR1 and CDR2 sequences are MGHRA and YSYEKL. The chain's CDR3 is CASSQWGVRRSTEAFF. The CDR3 DNA is TGCGCCAGCAGCCAATGGGGAGTGCGAAGAAGTACTGAAGCTTTCTTT.

This sequence joins TRBV28 and TRBJ2-7, with D perhaps TRBD2 (5 bases). Germline V lookup: CDR1 MDHEN, CDR2 SYDVKM. The CDR3 has 16 residues. V was clipped by 5 bases and J by 1 base, with 18 bases between them. CDR3 in DNA: TGTGCCAGCAGTCCCTATGAGGGAGTGAGGTCCTACGAGCAGTACTTC. This sequence encodes CASSPYEGVRSYEQYF.

The chain has TRBV6-1 and TRBJ2-1; no clear D. Germline V gene data show CDR1 as MNHNS and CDR2 as SASEGT. The CDR3 runs 11 residues. V dropped 5 bases and J dropped 10 bases, with 9 bases sitting between them. This chain's CDR3 is CASSLREEQFF. The CDR3 bases are TGTGCCAGCAGTTTACGAGAGGAGCAGTTCTTC.

V gene TRBV19 combines with J gene TRBJ2-7, with TRBD1 matching over 7 bases. This CDR3 region has 12 residues. Germline V gene lookup returns CDR1 LNHDA and CDR2 SQIVND (reference sequence). J lost 2 bases, V lost 6 bases, and 1 base had no gene match. The DNA of the CDR3 is TGTGCCAGTAGCGGACAGGCCTACGAGCAGTACTTC. This gives the protein CASSGQAYEQYF. The full variable domain, its missing parts supplied by reference TRBV19 and TRBJ2-7, is DGGITQSPKYLFRKEGQNVTLSCEQNLNHDAMYWYRQDPGQGLRLIYYSQIVNDFQKGDIAEGYSVSREKKESFPLTVTSAQKNPTAFYLCASSGQAYEQYFGPGTRLTVT.

The rearrangement links TRBV11-2 to TRBJ2-7, with 8 bases lining up with TRBD2. The germline V gene has CDR1 SGHAT and CDR2 FQNNGV. With V trimmed by 2 bases and J by 5 bases, 8 bases remained unmatched. CDR3 length: 15 amino acids. CDR3: CASSLWASGSDEQYF. For the CDR3, the DNA is TGTGCCAGCAGCTTATGGGCCAGCGGGAGTGACGAGCAGTACTTC.

The chain uses TRBV4-1 and TRBJ1-4; TRBD1 is a possible D gene (6 bases). Trimming shortened V by 4 bases and J by 8 bases, and 23 bases separated the two germline ends. CDR3 size: 17 residues. CDR1 is MGHRA, CDR2 YSYEKL, per germline. CDR3 nucleotide sequence: TGCGCCAGCAGCCTCTTCAATCTTGGCGGGGGCAGGGAAAAACTGTTTTTT. This encodes CASSLFNLGGGREKLFF.

The chain links TRBV9 to TRBJ1-4; D uncertain. The germline CDR1 and CDR2 sequences are SGDLS and YYNGEE. Deletions cut 2 bases from V and 8 bases from J, with 13 bases between. The CDR3 contains 14 residues. CDR3 protein: CASSVHSGTEKLFF. The CDR3 DNA is TGTGCCAGCAGCGTCCACAGCGGAACCGAAAAACTGTTTTTT.

The chain combines TRBV10-2 with TRBJ2-1, with a tentative D call TRBD2 (5 bases). This CDR3 has 15 amino acids. Germline V CDR1 and CDR2: WSHSY, SAAADI. With 3 bases removed from V and 11 bases from J, the gap between germline ends came to 20 bases. CDR3 nucleotide sequence: TGCGCCAGCAGTGAAACGGGGAACTCGGACCCCAAGCAGTTCTTC. Its protein is CASSETGNSDPKQFF.

The chain couples TRBV7-2 to TRBJ2-2, with D unclear. This CDR3 contains 12 residues. In germline, CDR1 is SGHTA, CDR2 FQGNSA. Trimming pared 3 bases from V and 6 bases from J, leaving 5 bases between. The CDR3 reads CASSLTSGELFF. In nucleotides, the CDR3 is TGTGCCAGCAGCTTGACTTCCGGGGAGCTGTTTTTT.

The V gene is TRBV10-3, the J gene TRBJ2-5; 13 positions match TRBD2. V was clipped by 5 bases and J by 5 bases; unmatched bases: 2. The CDR3 has 14 amino acids. CDR1 and CDR2 from the germline V gene are ENHRY and SYGVKD. The CDR3 DNA sequence: TGTGCCATCAGTACTAGCGGGAGGGAGGAGACCCAGTACTTC. Protein: CAISTSGREETQYF.

This clone was recorded a few times. The chain couples TRBV30 to TRBJ2-3; D unclear. The CDR3 loop spans 13 amino acids. V shed 0 bases and J shed 2 bases, with 6 bases lying between them. CDR1 is GTSNPN and CDR2 is SVGIG in the germline V gene (reference sequence). In DNA, the CDR3 is TGTGCCTGGAGTGTAGAGATCACAGATACGCAGTATTTT. The encoded protein is CAWSVEITDTQYF.

J is TRBJ2-5 and V is TRBV30, with D possibly matching TRBD1 (6 bases). The CDR3 is made up of 14 amino acids. Trimming shortened V by 0 bases and J by 5 bases, and 13 bases separated the two germline ends. Germline-derived CDR1 and CDR2 are GTSNPN and SVGIG (reference sequence). The CDR3 sequence: CAWSVRAGDETQYF. The DNA of the CDR3 is TGTGCCTGGAGTGTACGGGCAGGGGACGAGACCCAGTACTTC.

The J gene is TRBJ2-7, the V gene TRBV28, with D possibly TRBD1 on 5 matching bases. The CDR3 is made up of 12 amino acids. Trimming cost V 11 bases and J 5 bases, with 16 bases left between them. CDR1 and CDR2 (germline): MDHEN, SYDVKM. The CDR3 is CARWQVGDEQYF. Written as DNA, the CDR3 is TGTGCCCGCTGGCAGGTAGGGGACGAGCAGTACTTC.

The gene calls are TRBV27 and TRBJ2-6, with 8 bases lining up with TRBD1. This CDR3 is 17 amino acids long. Germline V lookup: CDR1 MNHEY, CDR2 SMNVEV (reference sequence). The V segment lost 2 bases and the J segment 2 bases; nucleotides outside the gene matches: 5. CDR3 region: CASSLGQGFTGANVLTF. Here the CDR3 DNA reads TGTGCCAGCAGTTTAGGACAGGGCTTCACTGGGGCCAACGTCCTGACTTTC.

This clone turned up a few times. The V gene is TRBV19, the J gene TRBJ2-2, with 8 nucleotides matching TRBD1. Germline V CDR1 and CDR2: LNHDA, SQIVND (reference sequence). J lost 5 bases, V lost 5 bases, and 4 bases had no gene match. The CDR3 sequence is 14 residues long. In nucleotides, the CDR3 is TGTGCCAGTAGTGTCACAGGGGGAACCGGGGAGCTGTTTTTT. This translates into CASSVTGGTGELFF. The full variable domain, its missing parts supplied by reference TRBV19 and TRBJ2-2, is DGGITQSPKYLFRKEGQNVTLSCEQNLNHDAMYWYRQDPGQGLRLIYYSQIVNDFQKGDIAEGYSVSREKKESFPLTVTSAQKNPTAFYLCASSVTGGTGELFFGEGSRLTVL.

The V gene is TRBV2, the J gene TRBJ1-2; 9 bases match TRBD1. The CDR3 has 13 residues. Germline V CDR1 and CDR2: SNHLY, FYNNEI. J gave up 7 bases and V 7 bases, and 7 bases lay outside the gene matches. For the CDR3, the DNA is TGTGCCAGCACTCGGGACAGGGAAGCTGGCTACACCTTC. It encodes CASTRDREAGYTF.

The chain has TRBV7-6 and TRBJ2-7; 10 nucleotides align to TRBD1. The CDR3 is 16 residues long. Germline assignment: CDR1 SGHVS and CDR2 FNYEAQ. The ends lost 4 bases at V and 4 bases at J; junction bases unmatched: 10. This chain's CDR3 is CASSSVGGTGVYEQYF. CDR3 coding DNA: TGTGCCAGCAGCTCTGTGGGGGGGACAGGGGTATACGAGCAGTACTTC. The whole variable domain, filled in from reference TRBV7-6 and TRBJ2-7, reads GAGVSQSPRYKVTKRGQDVALRCDPISGHVSLYWYRQALGQGPEFLTYFNYEAQQDKSGLPNDRFSAERPEGSISTLTIQRTEQRDSAMYRCASSSVGGTGVYEQYFGPGTRLTVT.

The chain is built from TRBV14 and TRBJ1-1, with D uncertain. Germline values: CDR1 SGHDN, CDR2 FVKESK. V dropped 4 bases and J dropped 1 base, with 13 bases sitting between them. This CDR3 has 15 amino acids. CDR3 protein: CASSLPAGRNTEAFF. The CDR3 coding sequence is TGTGCCAGCAGCCTTCCCGCCGGGAGGAACACTGAAGCTTTCTTT. Supplemented by reference TRBV14 and TRBJ1-1, the full variable domain reads EAGVTQFPSHSVIEKGQTVTLRCDPISGHDNLYWYRRVMGKEIKFLLHFVKESKQDESGMPNNRFLAERTGGTYSTLKVQPAELEDSGVYFCASSLPAGRNTEAFFGQGTRLTVV.

This clone was counted between two and nine times. V gene TRBV6-5 combines with J gene TRBJ2-3, with 8 bases fitting TRBD2. The CDR3 covers 15 residues. Germline CDR1 reads MNHEY; CDR2 reads SVGAGI. The J segment lost 6 bases and the V segment lost 5 bases, leaving 10 bases of the junction unmatched. The CDR3 DNA is TGTGCCAGCAGTCCCGGGACTAGTGACATGGATACGCAGTATTTT. Residues: CASSPGTSDMDTQYF.

This clone showed up just once. CDR3 protein: CASSYSMFDRGSEQYF. The CDR3 region has the DNA TGTGCCAGCAGTTACTCGATGTTCGACAGGGGCTCCGAGCAGTACTTC. The chain recombines TRBV6-5 with TRBJ2-7; TRBD1 matches at 8 bases. The trim removed 0 bases at V and 6 bases at J, leaving 10 bases unmatched. Germline-derived CDR1 and CDR2 are MNHEY and SVGAGI. This CDR3 contains 16 residues.

The V and J genes are TRBV9 and TRBJ2-7; TRBD2 is a possible D gene (5 bases). V lost 0 bases and J lost 3, with 10 bases in between. The CDR3 runs to 14 residues. The germline V gene encodes CDR1 SGDLS and CDR2 YYNGEE. The CDR3 bases are TGTGCCAGCAGCGTAGGGGGAGAGGACTACGAGCAGTACTTC. Translating it yields CASSVGGEDYEQYF.